These T cell receptor beta chains were read from a single sample in a study of cytomegalovirus exposure and HLA in healthy donors. The table came from immunoSEQ multiplex PCR; TCRdb's copy has only in-frame clones and leaves some out. Of around 170,000 clones listed, roughly 80% are singletons. Specimen: PBMCs. The receptors were sampled from a man in his fifties in good health and CMV-seronegative. The CDR3 runs from the conserved cysteine through the conserved F or W. The order of the fields is J gene, D gene, V gene, clone size, CDR3 protein. A D gene is named only where the DNA matches it firmly. Clone size is stated in some rows and not others, as once, few, many or a class when expanded.

TRBJ2-1,NA,TRBV4-3,NA,CASSQDRYHEQFF
TRBJ1-3,NA,TRBV19,NA,CASTNPPFWGVQGNTIYF
TRBJ1-1,NA,TRBV10-3,NA,CAISESTRPEAFF
TRBJ1-1,NA,TRBV11-2,NA,CASSYTRNTEAFF
TRBJ2-7,TRBD1,TRBV5-1,once,CASSPRGLYEQYF
TRBJ2-2,TRBD1,TRBV5-6,NA,CASSLESGGVTGELFF
TRBJ1-3,NA,TRBV9,few,CASRQGSLGNTIYF
TRBJ1-2,NA,TRBV9,NA,CASSGGLGSGFGYTF
TRBJ2-7,TRBD2,TRBV4-3,NA,CASSLEPSGVLEQYF
TRBJ2-2,TRBD2,TRBV9,NA,CAGSFRTSGKNTGELFF
TRBJ1-4,NA,TRBV7-9,NA,CSSSSEGEKLFF
TRBJ2-7,NA,TRBV6-5,NA,CASSYSEGVGNEQYF
TRBJ2-7,NA,TRBV11-3,NA,CASSSPRDYEQYF
TRBJ1-6,TRBD1,TRBV13,NA,CASGRGQGNSPLHF
TRBJ1-5,NA,TRBV7-2,NA,CASSLNSLQPQHF
TRBJ2-7,NA,TRBV6-5,NA,CASSYSDDSDYEQYF
TRBJ1-1,NA,TRBV19,NA,CASSTGQSGAAEAFF
TRBJ1-1,TRBD1,TRBV5-1,NA,CASSIRTLGQAEAFF
NA,NA,TRBV4-1,NA,CASSQAQGSPYEQYF
TRBJ2-3,TRBD2,TRBV19,NA,CASSPRLTSGGPRDTQYF
TRBJ1-3,NA,TRBV28,NA,CASSSPTETGNTIYF
TRBJ2-1,NA,TRBV7-9,NA,CASSALGSNEQFF
TRBJ1-2,TRBD1,TRBV27,NA,CASRGQGPYGYTF
TRBJ2-1,TRBD2,TRBV6-1,NA,CASSELGRGTYNEQFF